This T cell receptor (beta chain) was identified during a study of blood T cell repertoires in COVID-19. Clones were read by immunoSEQ multiplex PCR, and TCRdb kept only the in-frame ones, dropping some. The data hold fewer than 250,000 clones, with approximately 80% observed a single time. V was trimmed by 4 bases and J by 7 bases, leaving 11 bases between them. The CDR3 has 14 amino acids. Germline V gene data show CDR1 as LNHDA and CDR2 as SQIVND (reference sequence). The V call is TRBV19, the J call TRBJ1-6; tentative D call: TRBD1 (6 bases). The sequence was collected from a woman in her fifties or sixties with acute or convalescent COVID-19. Sequences were obtained from peripheral blood. CDR3 DNA: TGTGCCAGTAGTAGCCGGACAGCGAATTCACCCCTCCACTTT. Protein product: CASSSRTANSPLHF.